Listed here are 28 T cell receptor beta chains from one sample, sequenced in a study of shared clonotypes between healthy human individuals. The repertoire was sequenced with immunoSEQ multiplex PCR; TCRdb's copy has only in-frame clones and lacks some. The sample yields approximately 530,000 clones, about 96% seen once. Input material: naive CD4+ T cells sorted from blood. Subset given: CD45RA+ positively selected. The receptors here all came from a woman aged 25 to 39 in good health.

The chain combines TRBV16 with TRBJ2-7; D is possibly TRBD2 (6 bases). V lost 0 bases and J lost 4, with 10 bases in between. The germline V gene has CDR1 KGHSY and CDR2 FQNENV. The CDR3 length is 14 residues. CDR3 amino acids: CASSQSIRGYEQYF. CDR3 DNA sequence: TGTGCCAGCAGCCAATCGATCCGGGGGTACGAGCAGTACTTC.

V is TRBV11-3 and J is TRBJ2-7; 10 nucleotides agree with TRBD2. Germline assignment: CDR1 SGHNT and CDR2 YENEEA. V lost 3 bases to trimming and J lost 3 bases; unmatched junction nucleotides: 17. The CDR3 consists of 19 residues. The CDR3: CASSFPRQGGLAYYYEQYF. The CDR3 region has the DNA TGTGCCAGCAGCTTCCCCCGGCAGGGGGGACTAGCGTACTACTACGAGCAGTACTTC.

The chain links TRBV5-1 to TRBJ2-1, with 7 bases that match TRBD2. The CDR3 has 15 amino acids. Germline loops: CDR1 SGHRS, CDR2 YFSETQ. Trimming removed 4 bases from V and 5 bases from J; junction bases left unmatched: 9. The DNA of the CDR3 is TGCGCCAGCAGCCCAGGAGGGACTAAGGACAATGAGCAGTTCTTC. It translates to CASSPGGTKDNEQFF.

CDR3 residues: CASSGGLAGEQFF. DNA for the CDR3: TGTGCCAGCAGCGGGGGACTAGCGGGCGAGCAGTTCTTC. The chain uses TRBV9 and TRBJ2-1; 12 bases map to TRBD2. The CDR3 runs to 13 residues. Trimming took 3 bases from V and 10 from J; bases not matched to a gene: 2. Looked up from germline, CDR1 is SGDLS and CDR2 is YYNGEE.

The chain couples TRBV2 to TRBJ2-7; TRBD2 matches at 10 bases. CDR3 length equals 13 residues. Germline CDR1 is SNHLY and CDR2 is FYNNEI. Trimming cost V 6 bases and J 1 base; bases outside gene matches: 0. The CDR3: CASRGLASYEQYF. The CDR3 nucleotides are TGTGCCAGCAGGGGACTAGCGTCCTACGAGCAGTACTTC. Full variable domain (remainder filled in from reference TRBV2 and TRBJ2-7): EPEVTQTPSHQVTQMGQEVILRCVPISNHLYFYWYRQILGQKVEFLVSFYNNEISEKSEIFDDQFSVERPDGSNFTLKIRSTKLEDSAMYFCASRGLASYEQYFGPGTRLTVT.

The rearrangement uses TRBV19 and TRBJ2-1, with 9 bases fitting TRBD1. Germline CDR1 LNHDA, CDR2 SQIVND (reference sequence). The CDR3 has 13 amino acids. The trim removed 4 bases at V and 9 bases at J, leaving 4 bases unmatched. The CDR3: CASSTGTGSEQFF. Here the CDR3 DNA reads TGTGCCAGTAGTACCGGGACAGGGTCTGAGCAGTTCTTC.

The rearrangement links TRBV19 to TRBJ2-1, with a possible D match to TRBD2 (6 bases). CDR3 length equals 17 residues. CDR1 and CDR2 (germline): LNHDA, SQIVND (reference sequence). V gave up 5 bases and J gave up 4 bases, with 21 bases separating them. The DNA for the CDR3 is TGTGCCAGTAGTCCTTCTTGGAACGGGAGATCTTACAATGAGCAGTTCTTC. Its protein product is CASSPSWNGRSYNEQFF.

CDR3 in DNA: TGTGCCAGCAGTGTTGGGAGTCTATCTGAAGCTTTCTTT. Translated: CASSVGSLSEAFF. The chain combines TRBV25-1 with TRBJ1-1; D unclear. V was trimmed by 4 bases and J by 6 bases, leaving 12 bases between them. The CDR3 length is 13 residues. CDR1 is MGHDK, CDR2 SYGVNS, per germline.

The chain couples TRBV7-2 to TRBJ2-7, with no clear D. This CDR3 has 15 residues. Germline-derived CDR1 and CDR2 are SGHTA and FQGNSA. Trimming pared 5 bases from V and 3 bases from J, leaving 17 bases between. CDR3 amino acids: CASSLRLGRDYEQYF. CDR3 nucleotides: TGTGCCAGCAGCCTTAGGCTTGGTAGAGACTACGAGCAGTACTTC.

V gene TRBV28 combines with J gene TRBJ1-1, with D unclear. The germline V and J ends were trimmed by 3 bases and 1 base, with 15 bases remaining between them. Germline V gives CDR1 MDHEN, CDR2 SYDVKM. This CDR3 has 16 residues. CDR3 protein: CASSLAEPLQNTEAFF. The CDR3, as DNA: TGTGCCAGCAGTTTGGCAGAACCCCTTCAGAACACTGAAGCTTTCTTT.

The V gene is TRBV5-4, the J gene TRBJ2-2; tentative D call: TRBD2 (5 bases). Germline values: CDR1 SGHNT, CDR2 YYREEE (reference sequence). The CDR3 is 16 residues long. V dropped 7 bases and J dropped 5 bases, with 21 bases sitting between them. The CDR3 spells CASGGRLGIGTGELFF. The CDR3 nucleotides are TGTGCCAGCGGAGGCCGGTTGGGTATTGGTACCGGGGAGCTGTTTTTT.

This clone has a single count. This rearrangement joins TRBV11-1 to TRBJ2-1; 7 positions agree with TRBD2. V shed 7 bases and J 8 bases; nucleotides not matched to a gene: 14. CDR1 is SGHAT and CDR2 is FQDESV in the germline V gene (reference sequence). This CDR3 region has 15 residues. The CDR3 sequence: CASIRGEGRGDEQFF. The CDR3 DNA reads TGTGCCAGCATCCGGGGGGAGGGCCGCGGCGATGAGCAGTTCTTC.

CDR3 sequence: CASSQSRVYYEQYF. Here the CDR3 DNA reads TGTGCCAGCTCCCAATCCCGGGTATACTACGAGCAGTACTTC. V gene TRBV6-7 combines with J gene TRBJ2-7; D is unresolved. TRBV6-7 falls under the ORF class, with uncertain function. The germline V and J ends were trimmed by 8 bases and 3 bases, with 17 bases remaining between them. The CDR3 spans 14 residues.

The chain joins TRBV28 to TRBJ2-7; D ambiguous. V dropped 3 bases and J dropped 2 bases, with 20 bases sitting between them. CDR1 and CDR2 from the germline V gene are MDHEN and SYDVKM. This CDR3 has 17 amino acids. In DNA, the CDR3 is TGTGCCAGCAGTTTTGACGTGTCAGATCTCCCCCCCTACGAGCAGTACTTC. Translated: CASSFDVSDLPPYEQYF.

CDR3 loop: CASSLNRGFNEKLFF. The CDR3 nucleotides read TGTGCCAGCAGTTTAAACAGGGGGTTTAATGAAAAACTGTTTTTT. V usage is TRBV28 and J usage is TRBJ1-4, with 8 bases that match TRBD1. Per germline, CDR1 MDHEN and CDR2 SYDVKM. CDR3 length equals 15 residues. The junction had 3 bases not matched to a gene; V was cut back by 2 bases and J by 4 bases.

CDR3 loop: CASTLGTTQYF. The CDR3 DNA sequence: TGTGCCAGCACCCTAGGGACGACGCAGTACTTC. V usage is TRBV6-5 and J usage is TRBJ2-7; D may be TRBD1 or TRBD2 (5 bases each). The germline CDR1 and CDR2 sequences are MNHEY and SVGAGI. The CDR3 has 11 residues. The germline V and J ends were trimmed by 7 bases and 9 bases, with 13 bases remaining between them.

This chain uses TRBV19 with TRBJ2-3; no reliable D call. V was shortened by 6 bases and J by 6 bases, with 10 bases between the two germline ends. The germline V gene encodes CDR1 LNHDA and CDR2 SQIVND (reference sequence). The CDR3 contains 12 residues. CDR3 bases: TGTGCCAGTAGCTCGGTGAGGGATACGCAGTATTTT. Its translation: CASSSVRDTQYF.

This rearrangement joins TRBV2 to TRBJ2-5, with D perhaps assigned TRBD1 or TRBD2 (5 bases each). V lost 4 bases and J 4 bases, leaving 13 bases between the germline ends. Germline CDR1 SNHLY, CDR2 FYNNEI. CDR3 length equals 14 residues. For the CDR3, the DNA is TGTGCCAGCAGTGGAGGGGTAGAGGCAGAGACCCAGTACTTC. It specifies CASSGGVEAETQYF.

J is TRBJ1-3 and V is TRBV19, with 10 bases lining up with TRBD1. The germline CDR1 and CDR2 sequences are LNHDA and SQIVND (reference sequence). This CDR3 has 15 amino acids. With V trimmed by 7 bases and J by 4 bases, 7 bases remained unmatched. The DNA of the CDR3 is TGTGCCAGTACCCCCCGGGACAGGGGAGGAAACACCATATATTTT. Protein product: CASTPRDRGGNTIYF.

The chain employs TRBV6-1 and TRBJ1-1; 8 bases match TRBD1. CDR3 length equals 12 residues. The V gene's germline CDR1 is MNHNS and CDR2 SASEGT. Trimming at V came to 4 bases and at J to 6 bases, leaving 1 base not matched to a gene. Written as DNA, the CDR3 is TGTGCCAGCAGTGTACAGGGGGCTGAAGCTTTCTTT. This translates into CASSVQGAEAFF.

The V call is TRBV28, the J call TRBJ2-1; D is unresolved. CDR1 is MDHEN and CDR2 is SYDVKM in the germline V gene. The CDR3 totals 12 residues. Trimming took off 2 bases at V and 9 bases at J, with 8 bases between the two ends. CDR3 loop: CASSLEVGEQFF. DNA for the CDR3: TGTGCCAGCAGTTTAGAAGTAGGTGAGCAGTTCTTC.

In DNA, the CDR3 is TGTGCCAGCAGCCAAGAAAGAGGGGGGTCCTACGAGCAGTACTTC. Its translation: CASSQERGGSYEQYF. This chain connects TRBV14 to TRBJ2-7; tentatively, D is TRBD1 or TRBD2 (6 bases each). Per germline, CDR1 SGHDN and CDR2 FVKESK. CDR3 length equals 15 residues. Trimming removed 0 bases at V and 1 base at J, with 10 bases between.

The chain links TRBV19 to TRBJ2-5, with a possible D match to TRBD2 (5 bases). Germline values: CDR1 LNHDA, CDR2 SQIVND (reference sequence). The CDR3 contains 15 residues. V lost 4 bases to trimming and J lost 4 bases, with 16 bases between them. CDR3 nucleotides: TGTGCCAGTAGTAGGGGAAAAGCGGCGGTAGAGACCCAGTACTTC. Protein product: CASSRGKAAVETQYF.

The chain couples TRBV5-4 to TRBJ2-7, with D possibly being TRBD2 (6 bases). Germline loops: CDR1 SGHNT, CDR2 YYREEE (reference sequence). Trimming removed 4 bases at V and 3 bases at J, with 17 bases between. The CDR3 loop spans 15 amino acids. The CDR3 loop is CASSPGREPVYEQYF. The CDR3 region has the DNA TGTGCCAGCAGCCCCGGCCGGGAGCCTGTCTACGAGCAGTACTTC.

V is TRBV11-2 and J is TRBJ2-7, with D maybe TRBD2 (5 bases). This CDR3 comprises 15 residues. Trimming removed 8 bases from V and 5 bases from J, with 22 bases in between. In germline, CDR1 is SGHAT, CDR2 FQNNGV. CDR3 DNA: TGTGCCAGCTCTCGCGCCGGGAATGTCGGTCACGAGCAGTACTTC. It encodes CASSRAGNVGHEQYF.

The chain links TRBV4-1 to TRBJ1-1; tentative D call: TRBD1 (5 bases). This CDR3 comprises 18 residues. The V gene lost 1 base and the J gene lost 0 bases, with 18 bases spanning the gap. The germline V gene has CDR1 MGHRA and CDR2 YSYEKL. CDR3 sequence: CASSQVPLPGTVNTEAFF. In nucleotides, the CDR3 is TGCGCCAGCAGCCAAGTTCCTCTCCCCGGGACGGTGAACACTGAAGCTTTCTTT.

The rearrangement links TRBV7-2 to TRBJ2-7; D ambiguous. CDR1 is SGHTA and CDR2 is FQGNSA in the germline V gene. V lost 5 bases, J lost 3 bases, and 5 bases lay in between. This CDR3 is 11 amino acids long. The CDR3 DNA reads as TGTGCCAGCAGCGAGCACTACGAGCAGTACTTC. Translated: CASSEHYEQYF.

This chain connects TRBV18 to TRBJ2-7, with a possible D match to TRBD1 (6 bases). The germline V gene has CDR1 KGHSH and CDR2 LQKENI. V was clipped by 6 bases and J by 2 bases, with 11 bases between them. This CDR3 contains 13 residues. CDR3 in amino acids: CASSTDRTYEQYF. The DNA of the CDR3 is TGTGCCAGCTCCACTGACAGGACCTACGAGCAGTACTTC.